Sequencing of this T cell receptor (beta chain) was carried out in a study of T cell responses to AZD1222 COVID-19 vaccine. This clone has only a few counts. Its antigen remains unknown. In germline, CDR1 is LNHDA, CDR2 SQIVND (reference sequence). Trimming left V 3 bases short and J 3 bases short, with 18 bases between. The CDR3 is 16 residues long. Clones were sequenced by immunoSEQ multiplex PCR, and TCRdb holds only the in-frame ones, with some missing. Among 100,000 or so clones, roughly 87% were seen once, and the ten largest hold under 3.5%. Overall study findings and caveats: Donors, mostly white British, included more females; clonal diversity was possibly underestimated. Baseline serology detected seropositivity in only 5 to 7 AZD1222 recipients.

This chain links TRBV19 with TRBJ2-7, with D tentatively TRBD2 (6 bases). This TCR was sampled from an adult in good health. Here the sequenced sample was peripheral blood, taken on day 0 of AZD1222 vaccination. The CDR3 sequence: CASSIRRTTGGYEQYF. The CDR3 coding sequence is TGTGCCAGTAGTATTCGTAGGACTACGGGTGGCTACGAGCAGTACTTC.